This is a list of T cell receptor beta chains from one sample in a study of T cell responses to AZD1222 COVID-19 vaccine. Generated by immunoSEQ multiplex PCR, the TCRdb table keeps only in-frame clones and is missing some. The table includes some 100,000 clones, approximately 91% detected once. Sequencing used peripheral blood, obtained on day 0 of AZD1222 vaccination. The receptors here all came from an adult in good health. Each CDR3 is given with its conserved first and last residue. Each record gives: V gene, D gene, clone size, J gene, CDR3 DNA, CDR3 protein. D genes are given only for firm matches. Not every row has a clone size; where given, it reads once, few, many or a size class.

TRBV5-1	.	few	TRBJ1-3	TGCGCCAGCAGCTTCATAGGGTCTGGAAACACCATATATTTT	CASSFIGSGNTIYF
TRBV11-2	TRBD2	.	TRBJ2-7	TGTGCCAGCAGGGCGGGAGAGTACGAGCAGTACTTC	CASRAGEYEQYF
TRBV7-2	.	.	TRBJ1-3	TGTGCCAGCAGCTTAGTCCCGGGGGCTGGAAACACCATATATTTT	CASSLVPGAGNTIYF
TRBV14	.	.	TRBJ2-7	TGTGCCAGCAGCCAAGAACCTAGCGCCCCGCCCGACGAGCAGTACTTC	CASSQEPSAPPDEQYF
TRBV7-2	.	once	TRBJ1-4	TGTGCCAGCAGCCGCCAGCCTAATGAAAAACTGTTTTTT	CASSRQPNEKLFF
TRBV18	.	.	TRBJ1-1	TGTGCCAGCTCACCGGGGGGGAACACTGAAGCTTTCTTT	CASSPGGNTEAFF
TRBV29-1	.	.	TRBJ1-2	TGCAGCGTTGAGGTAGCCTCAGATGGCTACACCTTC	CSVEVASDGYTF
TRBV18	.	.	TRBJ1-1	TGTGCCAGCTCACCCGACAGAAAAAACACTGAAGCTTTCTTT	CASSPDRKNTEAFF
TRBV18	TRBD1	few	TRBJ1-2	TGTGCCAGCTCACCGGTCACAGGGGAGAATGGCTACACCTTC	CASSPVTGENGYTF
TRBV15	.	.	TRBJ2-7	TGTGCCACCAGCGAAATCTCTAGGAAGTACGAGCAGTACTTC	CATSEISRKYEQYF
TRBV5-4	TRBD2	.	TRBJ2-1	TGTGCCAGCAGCTTCGGTTTAGCGGGGGGAAATGAGCAGTTCTTC	CASSFGLAGGNEQFF
TRBV28	.	.	TRBJ1-2	TGTGCCAGCAGTTTAACCGGGATGCAAGGCTACACCTTC	CASSLTGMQGYTF
TRBV5-4	TRBD1	.	TRBJ1-2	TGTGCCACCAAAGACAGGGAGAGTTATGGCTACACCTTC	CATKDRESYGYTF
TRBV5-1	.	.	TRBJ2-3	TGCGCCAGCAGCTTGGGACTGAACACAGATACGCAGTATTTT	CASSLGLNTDTQYF
TRBV20-1	.	.	TRBJ2-1	TGCAGTGCTGGGGCACCCCACGGGCAGTTCTTC	CSAGAPHGQFF
TRBV19	.	.	TRBJ1-2	TGTGCCAGTAGTCCCGGGGAACTTAACTATGGCTACACCTTC	CASSPGELNYGYTF
TRBV5-4	.	many	TRBJ2-3	TGTGCCAGCAGCCCGAATAGGGGGGTCGGAGATACGCAGTATTTT	CASSPNRGVGDTQYF
TRBV3-1/TRBV3-2	.	.	TRBJ2-7	TGTGCCAGCAGCCAAGTAGAAAGCGGGCAGTACTTC	CASSQVESGQYF
TRBV9	TRBD2	.	TRBJ2-3	TGTGCCAGCAGCCCCCCGTTTAACCTAGCGGCAGATACGCAGTATTTT	CASSPPFNLAADTQYF